This paragraph reports one TCR beta chain. The antigen is undetermined. The data derive from a study of PD-L1 blockade in urothelial cancer. The CDR3 is 17 amino acids. CDR1 and CDR2 (germline): GTSNPN, SVGIG (reference sequence). The V and J ends lost 1 base and 10 bases, in that order; junction bases with no gene match: 17. Overall study results and limits: Durable-benefit patients showed greater tumor-associated blood clone expansion at 3 weeks.

Sequenced by immunoSEQ multiplex PCR; TCRdb stores in-frame clones only, minus some. In the table there are approximately 32,000 clones, 82% of which are singletons. The sequenced sample was PBMCs, obtained around atezolizumab (anti-PD-L1) treatment. The rearrangement links TRBV30 to TRBJ1-5; 9 bases agree with TRBD1. The TCR comes from a man between 65 and 79 years old with urothelial cancer. CDR3 region: CAWSANLGQGTDSPQHF. The CDR3 coding sequence is TGTGCCTGGAGTGCAAACCTTGGACAGGGGACCGATTCTCCCCAGCATTTT.